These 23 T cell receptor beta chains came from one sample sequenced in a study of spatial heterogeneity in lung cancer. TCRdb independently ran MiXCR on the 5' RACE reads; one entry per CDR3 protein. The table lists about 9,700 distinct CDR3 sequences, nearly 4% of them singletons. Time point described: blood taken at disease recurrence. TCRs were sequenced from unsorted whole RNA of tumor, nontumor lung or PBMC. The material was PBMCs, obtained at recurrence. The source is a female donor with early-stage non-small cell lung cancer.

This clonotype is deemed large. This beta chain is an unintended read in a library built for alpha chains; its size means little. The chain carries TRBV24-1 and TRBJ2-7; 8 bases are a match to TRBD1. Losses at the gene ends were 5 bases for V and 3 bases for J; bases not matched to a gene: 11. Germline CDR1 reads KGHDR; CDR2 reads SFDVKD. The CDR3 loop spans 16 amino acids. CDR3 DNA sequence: TGTGCCACCAGTGTCCACGGGACAGGATCGGTCTACGAGCAGTACTTC. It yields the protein CATSVHGTGSVYEQYF.

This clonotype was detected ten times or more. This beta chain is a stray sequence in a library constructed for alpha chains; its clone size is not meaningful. The CDR3 DNA reads TGTGCCAGCACCCCTTTCGGGCAGGGAGACGCTTTCTTT. It specifies CASTPFGQGDAFF. The V gene is TRBV14, the J gene TRBJ1-1, with a possible D match to TRBD1 (5 bases). The V and J ends lost 7 bases and 11 bases respectively, with 20 bases between them. Germline V CDR1 and CDR2: SGHDN, FVKESK. This CDR3 region has 13 residues.

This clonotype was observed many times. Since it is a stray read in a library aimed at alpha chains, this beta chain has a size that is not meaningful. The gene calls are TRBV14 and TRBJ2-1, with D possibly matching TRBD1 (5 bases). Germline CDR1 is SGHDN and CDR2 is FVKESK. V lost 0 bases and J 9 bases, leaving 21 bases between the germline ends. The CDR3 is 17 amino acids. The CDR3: CASSQDLGPGPHGEQFF. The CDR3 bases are TGTGCCAGCAGCCAAGATCTTGGGCCAGGGCCCCATGGTGAGCAGTTCTTC.

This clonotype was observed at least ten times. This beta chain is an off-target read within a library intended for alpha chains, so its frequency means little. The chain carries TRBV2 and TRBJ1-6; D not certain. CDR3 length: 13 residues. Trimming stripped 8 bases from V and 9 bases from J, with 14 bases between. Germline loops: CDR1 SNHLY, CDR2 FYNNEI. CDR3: CASGLRKSSPLHF. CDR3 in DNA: TGTGCCAGCGGGCTTAGGAAGAGTTCACCCCTCCACTTT. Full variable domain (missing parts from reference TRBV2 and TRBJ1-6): EPEVTQTPSHQVTQMGQEVILRCVPISNHLYFYWYRQILGQKVEFLVSFYNNEISEKSEIFDDQFSVERPDGSNFTLKIRSTKLEDSAMYFCASGLRKSSPLHFGNGTRLTVT.

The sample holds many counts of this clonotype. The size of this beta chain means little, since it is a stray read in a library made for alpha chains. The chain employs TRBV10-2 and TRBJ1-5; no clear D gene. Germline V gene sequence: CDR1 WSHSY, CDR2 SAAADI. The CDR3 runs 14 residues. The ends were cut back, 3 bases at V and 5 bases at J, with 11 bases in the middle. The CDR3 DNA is TGCGCCAGCAGTGATGTGACGGATGATCAGCCCCAGCATTTT. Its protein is CASSDVTDDQPQHF.

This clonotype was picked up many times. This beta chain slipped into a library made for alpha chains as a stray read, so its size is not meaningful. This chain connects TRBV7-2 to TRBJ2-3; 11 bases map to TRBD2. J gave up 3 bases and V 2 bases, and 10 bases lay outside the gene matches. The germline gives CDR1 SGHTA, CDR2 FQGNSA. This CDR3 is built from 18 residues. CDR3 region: CASSLLSSGGLRTDTQYF. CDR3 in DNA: TGTGCCAGCAGCTTATTATCTAGCGGGGGGCTTCGGACAGATACGCAGTATTTT.

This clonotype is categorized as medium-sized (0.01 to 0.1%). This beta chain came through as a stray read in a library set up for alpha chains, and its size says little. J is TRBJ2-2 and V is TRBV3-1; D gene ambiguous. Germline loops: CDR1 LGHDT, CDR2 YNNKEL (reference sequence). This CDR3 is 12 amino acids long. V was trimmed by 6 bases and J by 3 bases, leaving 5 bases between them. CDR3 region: CASREYTGELFF. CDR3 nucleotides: TGTGCCAGCAGGGAATACACCGGGGAGCTGTTTTTT.

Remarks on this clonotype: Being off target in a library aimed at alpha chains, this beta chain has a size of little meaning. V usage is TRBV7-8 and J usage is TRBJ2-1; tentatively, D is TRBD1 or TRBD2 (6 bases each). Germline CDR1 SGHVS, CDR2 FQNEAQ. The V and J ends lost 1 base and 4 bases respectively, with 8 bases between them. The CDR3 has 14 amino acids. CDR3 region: CASSLVGGYNEQFF. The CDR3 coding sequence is TGTGCCAGCAGCTTAGTAGGGGGGTACAATGAGCAGTTCTTC.

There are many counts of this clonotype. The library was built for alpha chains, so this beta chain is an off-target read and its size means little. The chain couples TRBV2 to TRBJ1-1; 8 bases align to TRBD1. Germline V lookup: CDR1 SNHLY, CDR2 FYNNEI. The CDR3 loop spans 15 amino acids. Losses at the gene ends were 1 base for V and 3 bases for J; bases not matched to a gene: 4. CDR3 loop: CASSEGTGKDTEAFF. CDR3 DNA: TGTGCCAGCAGTGAAGGGACAGGGAAAGACACTGAAGCTTTCTTT.

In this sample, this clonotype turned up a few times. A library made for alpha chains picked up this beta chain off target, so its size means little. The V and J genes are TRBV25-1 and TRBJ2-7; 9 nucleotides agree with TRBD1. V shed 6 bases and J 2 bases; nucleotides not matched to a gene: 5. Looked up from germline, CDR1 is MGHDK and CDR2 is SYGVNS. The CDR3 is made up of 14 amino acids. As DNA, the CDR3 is TGTGCCAGCAGAGGACAGGGGACCACCTACGAGCAGTACTTC. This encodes CASRGQGTTYEQYF.

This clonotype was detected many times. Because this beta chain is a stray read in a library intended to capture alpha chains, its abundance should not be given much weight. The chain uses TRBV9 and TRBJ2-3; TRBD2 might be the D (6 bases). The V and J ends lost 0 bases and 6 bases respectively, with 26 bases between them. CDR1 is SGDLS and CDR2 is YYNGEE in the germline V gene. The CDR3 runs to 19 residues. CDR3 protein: CASSVVPTGMGGVGDTQYF. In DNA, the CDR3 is TGTGCCAGCAGCGTAGTCCCTACGGGGATGGGGGGAGTAGGTGATACGCAGTATTTT.

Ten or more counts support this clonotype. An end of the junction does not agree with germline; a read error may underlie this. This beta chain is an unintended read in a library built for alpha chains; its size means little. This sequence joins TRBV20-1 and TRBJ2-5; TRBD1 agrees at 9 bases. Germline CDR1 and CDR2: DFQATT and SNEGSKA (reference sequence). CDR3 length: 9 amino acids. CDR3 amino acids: CSAGTGRNF. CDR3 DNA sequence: TGCAGTGCTGGGACAGGGAGAAACTTC.

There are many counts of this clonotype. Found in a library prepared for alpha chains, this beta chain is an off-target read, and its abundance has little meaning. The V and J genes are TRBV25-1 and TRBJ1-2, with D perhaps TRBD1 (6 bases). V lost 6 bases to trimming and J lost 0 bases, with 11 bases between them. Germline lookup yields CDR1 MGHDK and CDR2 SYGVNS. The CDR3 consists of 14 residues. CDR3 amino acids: CASSQGITNYGYTF. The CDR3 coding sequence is TGTGCCAGCAGCCAGGGGATAACTAACTATGGCTACACCTTC.

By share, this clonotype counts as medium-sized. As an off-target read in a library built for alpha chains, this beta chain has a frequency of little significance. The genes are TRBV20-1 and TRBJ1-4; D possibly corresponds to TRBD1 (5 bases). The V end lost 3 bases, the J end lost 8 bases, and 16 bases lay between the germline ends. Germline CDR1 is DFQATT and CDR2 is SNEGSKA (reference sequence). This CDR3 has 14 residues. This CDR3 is CSARPRGDDEKLFF. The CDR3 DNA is TGCAGTGCTAGGCCGAGGGGAGACGACGAAAAACTGTTTTTT.

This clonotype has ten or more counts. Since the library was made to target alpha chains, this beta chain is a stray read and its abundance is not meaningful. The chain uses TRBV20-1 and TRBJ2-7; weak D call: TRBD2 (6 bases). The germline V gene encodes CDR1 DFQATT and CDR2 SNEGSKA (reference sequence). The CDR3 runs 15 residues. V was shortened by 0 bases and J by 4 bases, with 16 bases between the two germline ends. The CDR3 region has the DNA TGCAGTGCTAGAGATTTTTCCGGGAGTTCGTACGAGCAGTACTTC. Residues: CSARDFSGSSYEQYF.

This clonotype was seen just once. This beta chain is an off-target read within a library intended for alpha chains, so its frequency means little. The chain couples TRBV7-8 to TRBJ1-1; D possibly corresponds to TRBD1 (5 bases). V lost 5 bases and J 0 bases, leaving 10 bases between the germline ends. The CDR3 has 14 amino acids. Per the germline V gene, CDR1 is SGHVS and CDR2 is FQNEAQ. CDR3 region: CASSRGRLNTEAFF. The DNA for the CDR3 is TGTGCCAGCAGCCGGGGACGCCTGAACACTGAAGCTTTCTTT.

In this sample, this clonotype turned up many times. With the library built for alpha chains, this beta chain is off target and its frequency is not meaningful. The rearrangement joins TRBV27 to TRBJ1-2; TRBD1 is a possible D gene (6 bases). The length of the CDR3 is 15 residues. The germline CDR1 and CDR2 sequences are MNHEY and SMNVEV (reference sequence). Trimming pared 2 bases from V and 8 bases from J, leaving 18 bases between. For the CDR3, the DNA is TGTGCCAGCAGTTTAAGACCCATACAGGGAGGCGGCTACACCTTC. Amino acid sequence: CASSLRPIQGGGYTF.

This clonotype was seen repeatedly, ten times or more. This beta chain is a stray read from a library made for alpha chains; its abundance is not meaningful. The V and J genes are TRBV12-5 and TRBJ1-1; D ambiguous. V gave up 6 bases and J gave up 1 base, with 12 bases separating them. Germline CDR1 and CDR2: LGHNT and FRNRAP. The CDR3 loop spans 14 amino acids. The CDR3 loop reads CASGSDAPNTEAFF. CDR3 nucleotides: TGTGCTAGTGGGTCGGACGCGCCGAACACTGAAGCTTTCTTT.

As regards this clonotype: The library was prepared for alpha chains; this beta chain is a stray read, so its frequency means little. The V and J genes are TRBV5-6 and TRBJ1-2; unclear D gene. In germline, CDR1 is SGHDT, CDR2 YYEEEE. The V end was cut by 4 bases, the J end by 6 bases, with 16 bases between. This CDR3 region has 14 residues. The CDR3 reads CASSLRARGHGYTF. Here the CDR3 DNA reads TGTGCCAGCAGCCTTCGCGCCCGAGGACATGGCTACACCTTC. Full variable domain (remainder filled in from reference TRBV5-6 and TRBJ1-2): DAGVTQSPTHLIKTRGQQVTLRCSPKSGHDTVSWYQQALGQGPQFIFQYYEEEERQRGNFPDRFSGHQFPNYSSELNVNALLLGDSALYLCASSLRARGHGYTFGSGTRLTVV.

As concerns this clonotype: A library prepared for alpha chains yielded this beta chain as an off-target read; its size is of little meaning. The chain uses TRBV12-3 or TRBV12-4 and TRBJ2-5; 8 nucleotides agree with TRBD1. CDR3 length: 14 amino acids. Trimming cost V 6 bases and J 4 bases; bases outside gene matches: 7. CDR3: CASSRGTGGETQYF. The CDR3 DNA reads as TGTGCCAGCAGCCGAGGGACAGGAGGAGAGACCCAGTACTTC.

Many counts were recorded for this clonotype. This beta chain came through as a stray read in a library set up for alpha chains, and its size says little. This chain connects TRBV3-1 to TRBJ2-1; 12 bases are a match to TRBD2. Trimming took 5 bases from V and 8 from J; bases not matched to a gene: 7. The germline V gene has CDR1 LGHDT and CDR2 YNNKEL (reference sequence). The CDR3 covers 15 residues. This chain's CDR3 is CASSTLAGGKDEQFF. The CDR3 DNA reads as TGTGCCAGCAGCACTCTAGCGGGGGGGAAGGATGAGCAGTTCTTC.

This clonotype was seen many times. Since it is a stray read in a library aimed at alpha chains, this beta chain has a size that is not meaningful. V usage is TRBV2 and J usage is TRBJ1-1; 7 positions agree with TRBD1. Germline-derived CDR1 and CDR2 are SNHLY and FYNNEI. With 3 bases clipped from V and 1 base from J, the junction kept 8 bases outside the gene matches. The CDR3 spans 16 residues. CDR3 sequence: CASSDPYRGGNTEAFF. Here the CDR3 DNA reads TGTGCCAGCAGTGACCCATACAGGGGAGGGAACACTGAAGCTTTCTTT.

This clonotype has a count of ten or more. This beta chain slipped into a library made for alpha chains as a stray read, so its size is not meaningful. The CDR3 sequence is CSAGSADLAAFLSTDTQYF. The CDR3 bases are TGCAGTGCTGGCAGCGCCGACCTAGCAGCCTTCCTTAGCACAGATACGCAGTATTTT. This chain uses TRBV20-1 with TRBJ2-3, with D perhaps matching TRBD2 (5 bases). V was cut by 5 bases and J by 0 bases, with 27 bases left in between. Germline loops: CDR1 DFQATT, CDR2 SNEGSKA (reference sequence). This CDR3 is 19 amino acids long.